This TCR beta chain comes out of a study of T cells in Graves' hyperthyroidism and ophthalmopathy. At the level of the study: Pretreatment peripheral blood was obtained at initial diagnosis.

It was RNA transcripts that yielded the amplified TCR beta CDR3 regions. RT-PCR in the first round (using the HTBI primer set) targeted the TCR CDR3. TCRdb recomputed calls from the multiplex PCR reads with MiXCR, one row per CDR3 protein. The data show some 550,000 distinct CDR3 sequences, 15% to 20% seen once. With respect to this clonotype: Antigen specificity is unknown. Sequence at one end of the junction differs from germline and may be a read error.

Diagnostic decisions used clinical symptoms, serum thyroxine and TRAb, thyroid ultrasound and orbital computed tomography. Cells are PBMCs isolated from about 10 ml of fresh blood. The CDR3 runs 13 residues. In germline, CDR1 is MNHEY, CDR2 SMNVEV (reference sequence). Study results and limitations: Median prediction lead before ophthalmopathy onset was 5 to 7.5 months with the model.

Sequencing was performed on blood. The receptor was derived from a woman aged 40-49 years with Graves' ophthalmopathy. J is TRBJ1-1 and V is TRBV27, with D unresolved. The CDR3 coding sequence is TGCGCAGTTCGCCGGGTTTCGAACACTGAAGCTTTCTTT. Translated, it gives CAVRRVSNTEAFF.